A single T cell receptor beta chain is shown here with its context. What it binds is unknown. Germline V gene lookup returns CDR1 LGHNA and CDR2 YNFKEQ. The CDR3 covers 16 residues. The germline V and J ends were trimmed by 0 bases and 1 base, with 10 bases remaining between them. Stated treatment: some 19 received Ad26.COV2.S at low or high dose, single or two shots; 5 received placebo; per-sample allocation not given. Specimens were obtained on day 63 following the first vaccine or placebo injection. Ad26 vector vaccine expressed Wuhan-strain SARS-CoV-2 spike. The data derive from a study of Ad26.COV2.S vaccination and SARS-CoV-2 variants. Study summary: Enrollment placed the donor in the COV1001 Ad26.COV2.S trial arm. Study observations and caveats: With respect to non-spike TCR breadth, vaccine and placebo recipients were similar. There was reportedly substantial breadth in spike-specific CD8+ and CD4+ T cell responses after vaccination.

Assay: immunoSEQ multiplex PCR; the TCRdb copy retains only in-frame clones and omits some. The data contain about 400,000 clones, about 88% of them seen just once; the ten biggest clones take up around 2%. The source was peripheral blood, collected in a trial of Ad26.COV2.S vaccine versus placebo. This sequence originates from a person aged 18-60 years who received the Ad26.COV2.S COVID-19 vaccine or a placebo. The rearrangement joins TRBV4-2 to TRBJ1-5; D not resolved. The CDR3, as DNA: TGTGCCAGCAGCCAAGAAGGCCAGTTAAGCAATCAGCCCCAGCATTTT. Its protein is CASSQEGQLSNQPQHF.